This entry lists 18 T cell receptor beta chains sequenced from one sample in a study of radiation and T cells in renal cell carcinoma (TCRdb year 2020). Reading the label with the study, this specimen's time point is: baseline pretreatment blood. This specimen's treatment or condition label, per the study, means: 15 Gy SBRT to primary tumor, nephrectomy 4 weeks later. The library was prepared using the immunoSEQ multiplex PCR assay. The immuneACCESS repertoire file appears here via TCRdb, limited to in-frame rearrangements. These files lack a portion of the clones; in checked studies, under half of the deficit traces to unresolved V genes, and the cause of the others is not known. The sample yields 130,000 or so clones; 83% were counted once. The top ten constitute 20% to 25% of the sample. The specimen was blood, collected from a patient whose treatment included radiotherapy and nephrectomy. All receptors derive from a woman aged 45 to 65 with renal cell carcinoma.

This clone appeared a single time. The genes are TRBV7-2 and TRBJ2-1; D gene uncertain. V lost 2 bases to trimming and J lost 8 bases, with 16 bases between them. CDR1 SGHTA and CDR2 FQGNSA come from the germline V gene. CDR3 size: 15 residues. The CDR3 is CASSLYPRAADEQFF. The CDR3 bases are TGTGCCAGCAGCTTATACCCCCGGGCTGCGGATGAGCAGTTCTTC.

V and J are TRBV5-4 and TRBJ1-1, with 11 bases matching TRBD1. V dropped 4 bases and J dropped 11; count of bases not matched to a gene: 7. Germline-derived CDR1 and CDR2 are SGHNT and YYREEE (reference sequence). The CDR3 is 13 residues long. CDR3: CASSPGTGGMAFF. CDR3 coding DNA: TGTGCCAGCAGCCCCGGGACAGGGGGAATGGCTTTCTTT.

This clone was found a few times. The V and J genes are TRBV30 and TRBJ1-1; D is ambiguous. The CDR3 spans 13 residues. Germline assignment: CDR1 GTSNPN and CDR2 SVGIG (reference sequence). Trimming cost V 5 bases and J 4 bases, with 14 bases left between them. CDR3 sequence reads: CAWSPTLFTEAFF. The CDR3 region has the DNA TGTGCCTGGTCCCCCACTCTATTCACTGAAGCTTTCTTT.

V is TRBV18 and J is TRBJ1-1; D remains unclear. CDR3 length: 15 amino acids. CDR1 is KGHSH, CDR2 LQKENI, per germline. The V and J ends lost 3 bases and 5 bases respectively, with 16 bases between them. The CDR3 coding sequence is TGTGCCAGCTCACCCGGAGAGGCCGGCTGGACTGAAGCTTTCTTT. Translated: CASSPGEAGWTEAFF.

This clone occurred a few times. The chain couples TRBV18 to TRBJ1-1, with 7 bases identical to TRBD1. The CDR3 sequence is 13 residues long. The junction had 2 bases not matched to a gene; V was cut back by 6 bases and J by 1 base. Germline V gene lookup returns CDR1 KGHSH and CDR2 LQKENI. CDR3 DNA sequence: TGTGCCAGCTCGCGACAGGGGAACACTGAAGCTTTCTTT. This encodes CASSRQGNTEAFF.

The chain combines TRBV5-5 with TRBJ1-5; D unresolved. The CDR3 runs 15 residues. Germline V gene sequence: CDR1 SGHKS, CDR2 YYEKEE (reference sequence). Trimming took off 2 bases at V and 0 bases at J, with 9 bases between the two ends. Here the CDR3 DNA reads TGTGCCAGCAGCTTCGCAGATTCTAGCAATCAGCCCCAGCATTTT. Its protein product is CASSFADSSNQPQHF.

V gene TRBV6-5 combines with J gene TRBJ1-4; D call uncertain. V lost 2 bases to trimming and J lost 0 bases, with 7 bases between them. This CDR3 spans 15 amino acids. Germline V CDR1 and CDR2: MNHEY, SVGAGI. For the CDR3, the DNA is TGTGCCAGCAGTTACGACGGCACAACTAATGAAAAACTGTTTTTT. Amino acid sequence: CASSYDGTTNEKLFF.

The chain links TRBV5-1 to TRBJ2-7; 8 positions agree with TRBD1. The CDR3 runs 14 residues. J was trimmed by 5 bases and V by 2 bases; bases with no gene match: 6. The germline V gene has CDR1 SGHRS and CDR2 YFSETQ. CDR3 sequence reads: CASSLQGVIDEQYF. CDR3 nucleotide sequence: TGCGCCAGCAGCTTACAGGGGGTGATCGACGAGCAGTACTTC.

The chain has TRBV30 and TRBJ2-7; D might be TRBD1 or TRBD2, each matching 5 bases. With 1 base removed from V and 2 bases from J, the gap between germline ends came to 15 bases. The CDR3 is 15 amino acids. Germline CDR1 is GTSNPN and CDR2 is SVGIG (reference sequence). The CDR3 coding sequence is TGTGCCTGGAGTGAACCCCTACGGGACCCCTACGAGCAGTACTTC. Translated: CAWSEPLRDPYEQYF.

This clone was seen once. The rearrangement links TRBV6-1 to TRBJ1-2; unclear D gene. Per germline, CDR1 MNHNS and CDR2 SASEGT. Trimming stripped 5 bases from V and 4 bases from J, with 8 bases between. This CDR3 is built from 12 residues. CDR3: CASSRSPYGYTF. The CDR3, as DNA: TGTGCCAGCAGTCGGTCCCCCTATGGCTACACCTTC.

The V and J genes are TRBV7-2 and TRBJ1-4; D remains unclear. V was clipped by 4 bases and J by 5 bases, with 17 bases between them. Germline-derived CDR1 and CDR2 are SGHTA and FQGNSA. The CDR3 contains 16 residues. CDR3 protein: CASSSTLGPPNEKLFF. The CDR3 DNA sequence: TGTGCCAGCAGCTCAACTTTAGGGCCTCCCAATGAAAAACTGTTTTTT. Supplemented by reference TRBV7-2 and TRBJ1-4, the full variable domain reads GAGVSQSPSNKVTEKGKDVELRCDPISGHTALYWYRQSLGQGLEFLIYFQGNSAPDKSGLPSDRFSAERTGGSVSTLTIQRTQQEDSAVYLCASSSTLGPPNEKLFFGSGTQLSVL.

The chain is built from TRBV13 and TRBJ2-1; the D is unclear. The V and J ends lost 5 bases and 7 bases respectively, with 9 bases between them. There are 12 residues in the CDR3. Germline assignment: CDR1 PRHDT and CDR2 FYEKMQ (reference sequence). CDR3 bases: TGTGCCAGCAGCGCGACTCTTAATGAGCAGTTCTTC. Translating gives CASSATLNEQFF.

V gene TRBV19 combines with J gene TRBJ1-2; 7 nucleotides line up with TRBD1. The V segment lost 5 bases and the J segment 8 bases; nucleotides outside the gene matches: 5. Germline-derived CDR1 and CDR2 are LNHDA and SQIVND (reference sequence). This CDR3 is 12 amino acids long. The CDR3 DNA is TGTGCCAGTAGTCCCCAGGGGGACGGCTACACCTTC. Its protein is CASSPQGDGYTF.

V gene TRBV7-2 combines with J gene TRBJ1-1, with D maybe TRBD1 (6 bases). V was clipped by 2 bases and J by 5 bases, with 12 bases between them. The CDR3 contains 14 residues. The germline V gene has CDR1 SGHTA and CDR2 FQGNSA. CDR3 loop: CASSLNGGQTEAFF. The CDR3 coding sequence is TGTGCCAGCAGCTTAAATGGGGGCCAAACTGAAGCTTTCTTT.

This clone was seen only once. J is TRBJ1-1 and V is TRBV6-5; 9 bases are a match to TRBD1. This CDR3 region has 14 residues. Per germline, CDR1 MNHEY and CDR2 SVGAGI. With V trimmed by 7 bases and J by 6 bases, 9 bases remained unmatched. The CDR3 loop is CASTVDRGGSEAFF. In nucleotides, the CDR3 is TGTGCCAGCACTGTTGACAGGGGGGGCTCTGAAGCTTTCTTT.

The chain links TRBV5-4 to TRBJ1-1, with 7 bases lining up with TRBD1. V shed 5 bases and J 4 bases; nucleotides not matched to a gene: 11. Germline CDR1 is SGHNT and CDR2 is YYREEE (reference sequence). The CDR3 runs to 15 residues. CDR3 nucleotides: TGTGCCAGCAGAGTCAAAGCACAGGGGCGCACTGAAGCTTTCTTT. Protein: CASRVKAQGRTEAFF.

The gene calls are TRBV4-1 and TRBJ2-7, with unresolved D. There are 13 residues in the CDR3. Germline-derived CDR1 and CDR2 are MGHRA and YSYEKL. The ends were cut back, 1 base at V and 3 bases at J, with 7 bases in the middle. The CDR3 loop is CASSQAGNYEQYF. The CDR3 nucleotides are TGCGCCAGCAGCCAAGCAGGCAACTACGAGCAGTACTTC.

CDR3 nucleotides: TGCGCCAGCAGCTTCCGACAGGGAAGAACCTACTATGGCTACACCTTC. Residues: CASSFRQGRTYYGYTF. This chain uses TRBV5-1 with TRBJ1-2; TRBD1 matches at 7 bases. This CDR3 has 16 residues. V was pared by 2 bases and J by 3 bases, with 10 bases of the junction left unmatched. CDR1 and CDR2 from the germline V gene are SGHRS and YFSETQ.